What follows are 7 T cell receptor beta chains derived from one specimen sequenced in a study of CD8 T cells in ankylosing spondylitis. One entry per CDR3 protein, called by TCRdb with MiXCR from the 5' RACE reads. This table holds around 210,000 distinct CDR3 sequences, 8.2% found once. Sequencing input: blood, either unsorted or a sorted T cell fraction (not recorded which). The receptors originated from a female donor with ankylosing spondylitis or in good health (not recorded which).

The chain is built from TRBV12-3 or TRBV12-4 and TRBJ2-7; D perhaps matches TRBD2 (5 bases). This CDR3 contains 12 residues. V lost 8 bases and J 4 bases, leaving 12 bases between the germline ends. The CDR3 region has the DNA TGTGCCAGCGCCCCGGGGATTTACGAGCAGTACTTC. Translating gives CASAPGIYEQYF.

This clonotype was detected many times. DNA for the CDR3: TGTGCCAGCAGCCAAGGAGGTGGGGGGTACGAGCAGTACTTC. Amino acid sequence: CASSQGGGGYEQYF. The rearrangement uses TRBV3-1 and TRBJ2-7, with D possibly matching TRBD2 (6 bases). The CDR3 totals 14 residues. V was trimmed by 1 base and J by 4 bases, leaving 11 bases between them. Germline V gene lookup returns CDR1 LGHDT and CDR2 YNNKEL (reference sequence).

This clonotype was seen many times. The CDR3 reads CASSDVSGSGTDTQYF. The CDR3 DNA reads TGTGCCAGCAGTGACGTTTCCGGGTCGGGGACAGATACGCAGTATTTT. The rearrangement links TRBV6-1 to TRBJ2-3; TRBD2 is a possible D gene (5 bases). The CDR3 length is 16 residues. Trimming stripped 3 bases from V and 3 bases from J, with 16 bases between. The germline V gene has CDR1 MNHNS and CDR2 SASEGT.

In this sample, this clonotype turned up a few times. The gene calls are TRBV18 and TRBJ1-2, with D perhaps TRBD1 (5 bases). Deletions cut 3 bases from V and 7 bases from J, with 12 bases between. CDR1 and CDR2 (germline): KGHSH, LQKENI. This CDR3 is 13 amino acids long. The CDR3 DNA reads as TGTGCCAGCTCACCCGGGACTAGCGGTGGCTACACCTTC. This sequence encodes CASSPGTSGGYTF.

This clonotype appeared many times. The chain joins TRBV12-3 or TRBV12-4 to TRBJ1-5; 8 bases are a match to TRBD1. The trim removed 8 bases at V and 7 bases at J, leaving 10 bases unmatched. The CDR3 is 14 residues long. The CDR3 DNA reads as TGTGCCAGCCGACTAGGACAGGGAGGCCAGCCCCAGCATTTT. Its protein is CASRLGQGGQPQHF.

This clonotype has ten or more counts. J is TRBJ2-1 and V is TRBV7-8; 11 nucleotides agree with TRBD2. Per the germline V gene, CDR1 is SGHVS and CDR2 is FQNEAQ. The ends lost 5 bases at V and 8 bases at J; junction bases unmatched: 11. This CDR3 is built from 16 residues. CDR3 sequence (DNA): TGTGCCAGCAGCGTACAAACTAGCGGGAGAAGCCATGAGCAGTTCTTC. Its translation is CASSVQTSGRSHEQFF.

At least ten counts were recorded for this clonotype. The chain has TRBV27 and TRBJ1-2; tentatively, D is TRBD1 (6 bases). The CDR3 is 15 residues long. Germline CDR1 and CDR2: MNHEY and SMNVEV (reference sequence). V lost 6 bases and J 6 bases, leaving 20 bases between the germline ends. The CDR3 DNA reads as TGTGCCAGCAGGCTATTGCGGGGGGGCGCGGATGGCTACACCTTC. The encoded protein is CASRLLRGGADGYTF.